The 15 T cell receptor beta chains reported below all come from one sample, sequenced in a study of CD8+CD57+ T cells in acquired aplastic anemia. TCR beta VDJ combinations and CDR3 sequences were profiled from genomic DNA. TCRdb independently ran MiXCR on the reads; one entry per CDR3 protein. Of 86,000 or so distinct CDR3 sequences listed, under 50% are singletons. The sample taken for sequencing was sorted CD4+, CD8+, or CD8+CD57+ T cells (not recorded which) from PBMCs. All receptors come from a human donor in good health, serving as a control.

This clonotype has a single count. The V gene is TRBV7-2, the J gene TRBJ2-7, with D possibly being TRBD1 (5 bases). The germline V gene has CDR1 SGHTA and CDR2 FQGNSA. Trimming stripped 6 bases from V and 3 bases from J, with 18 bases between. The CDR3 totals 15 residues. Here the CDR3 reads CASRNDRGKDYEQYF. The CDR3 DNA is TGTGCCAGCAGAAATGACAGAGGAAAGGACTACGAGCAGTACTTC.

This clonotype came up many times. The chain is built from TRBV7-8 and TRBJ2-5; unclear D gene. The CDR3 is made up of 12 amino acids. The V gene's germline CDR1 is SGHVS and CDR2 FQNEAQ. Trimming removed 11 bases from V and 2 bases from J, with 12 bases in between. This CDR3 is CASRIIQETQYF. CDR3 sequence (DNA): TGTGCCTCTCGAATCATACAAGAGACCCAGTACTTC.

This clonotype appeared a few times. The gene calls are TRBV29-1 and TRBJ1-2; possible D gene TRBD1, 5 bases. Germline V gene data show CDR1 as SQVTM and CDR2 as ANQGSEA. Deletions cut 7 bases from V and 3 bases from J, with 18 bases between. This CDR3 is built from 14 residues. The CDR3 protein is CSAGGTNRHYGYTF. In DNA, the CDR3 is TGCAGCGCGGGGGGGACGAACCGCCACTATGGCTACACCTTC. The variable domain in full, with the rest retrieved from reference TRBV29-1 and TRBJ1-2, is SAVISQKPSRDICQRGTSLTIQCQVDSQVTMMFWYRQQPGQSLTLIATANQGSEATYESGFVIDKFPISRPNLTFSTLTVSNMSPEDSSIYLCSAGGTNRHYGYTFGSGTRLTVV.

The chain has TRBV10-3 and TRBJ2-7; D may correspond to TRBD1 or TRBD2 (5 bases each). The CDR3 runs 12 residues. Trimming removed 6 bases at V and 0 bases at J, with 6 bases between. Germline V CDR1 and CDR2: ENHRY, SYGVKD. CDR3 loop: CAIRGTSYEQYF. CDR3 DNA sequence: TGTGCCATCAGGGGGACCTCCTACGAGCAGTACTTC.

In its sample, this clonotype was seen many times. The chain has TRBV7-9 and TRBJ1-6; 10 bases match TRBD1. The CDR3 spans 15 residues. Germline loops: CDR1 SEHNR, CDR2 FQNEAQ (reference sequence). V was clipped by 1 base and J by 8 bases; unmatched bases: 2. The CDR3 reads CASSLGQGADSPLHF. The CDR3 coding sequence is TGTGCCAGCAGCTTAGGACAGGGGGCTGATTCACCCCTCCACTTT.

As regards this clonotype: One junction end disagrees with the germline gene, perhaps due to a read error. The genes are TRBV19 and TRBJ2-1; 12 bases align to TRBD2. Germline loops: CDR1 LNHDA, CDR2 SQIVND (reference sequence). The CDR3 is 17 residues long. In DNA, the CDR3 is TGTGCCAGTAGTACCACTAGCGGGAGGAGCTCCTACGATGAGCAGTTCTTC. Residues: CASSTTSGRSSYDEQFF.

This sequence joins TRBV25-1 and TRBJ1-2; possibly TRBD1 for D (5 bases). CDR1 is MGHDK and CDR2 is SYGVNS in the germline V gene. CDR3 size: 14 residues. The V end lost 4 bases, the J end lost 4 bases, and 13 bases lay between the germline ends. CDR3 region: CASSGGPSTYGYTF. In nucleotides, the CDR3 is TGTGCCAGCAGTGGGGGACCATCAACCTATGGCTACACCTTC.

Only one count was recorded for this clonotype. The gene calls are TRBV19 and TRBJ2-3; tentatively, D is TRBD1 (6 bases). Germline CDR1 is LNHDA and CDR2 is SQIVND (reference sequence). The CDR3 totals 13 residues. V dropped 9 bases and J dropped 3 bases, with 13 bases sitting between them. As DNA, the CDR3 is TGTGCCAGCTGGACAGCCACTACAGATACGCAGTATTTT. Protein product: CASWTATTDTQYF.

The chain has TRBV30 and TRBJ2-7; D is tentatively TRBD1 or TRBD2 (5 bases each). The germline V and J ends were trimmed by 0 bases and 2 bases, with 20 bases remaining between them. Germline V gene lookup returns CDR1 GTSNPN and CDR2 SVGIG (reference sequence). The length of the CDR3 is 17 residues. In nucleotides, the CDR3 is TGTGCCTGGAGTGTAGCCCACTACTCGAGGGGTACCTACGAGCAGTACTTC. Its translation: CAWSVAHYSRGTYEQYF.

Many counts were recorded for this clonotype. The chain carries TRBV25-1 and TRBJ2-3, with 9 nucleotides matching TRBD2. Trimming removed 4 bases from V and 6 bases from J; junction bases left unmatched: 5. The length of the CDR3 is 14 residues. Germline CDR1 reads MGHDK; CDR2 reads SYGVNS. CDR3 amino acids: CASSALAGLDTQYF. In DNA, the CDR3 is TGTGCCAGCAGTGCCCTAGCGGGATTGGATACGCAGTATTTT.

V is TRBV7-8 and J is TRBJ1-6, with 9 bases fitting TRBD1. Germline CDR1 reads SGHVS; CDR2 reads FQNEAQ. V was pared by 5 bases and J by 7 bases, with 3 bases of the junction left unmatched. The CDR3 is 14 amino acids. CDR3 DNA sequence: TGTGCCAGCAGCGAGGACAGGGGAAATTCACCCCTCCACTTT. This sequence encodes CASSEDRGNSPLHF. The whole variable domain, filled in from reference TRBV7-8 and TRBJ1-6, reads GAGVSQSPRYKVAKRGQDVALRCDPISGHVSLFWYQQALGQGPEFLTYFQNEAQLDKSGLPSDRFFAERPEGSVSTLKIQRTQQEDSAVYLCASSEDRGNSPLHFGNGTRLTVT.

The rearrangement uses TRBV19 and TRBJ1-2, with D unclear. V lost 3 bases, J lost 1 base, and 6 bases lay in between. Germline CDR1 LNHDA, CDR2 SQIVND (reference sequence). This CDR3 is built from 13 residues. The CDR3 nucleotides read TGTGCCAGTAGTATTGGCTTTAACTATGGCTACACCTTC. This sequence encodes CASSIGFNYGYTF.

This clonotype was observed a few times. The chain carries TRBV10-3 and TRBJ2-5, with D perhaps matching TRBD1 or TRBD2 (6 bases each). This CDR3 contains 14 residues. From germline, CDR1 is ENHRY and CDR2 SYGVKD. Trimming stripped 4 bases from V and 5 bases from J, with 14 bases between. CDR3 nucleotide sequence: TGTGCCATCAGTGCCCAGACTAGGGGGGAGACCCAGTACTTC. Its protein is CAISAQTRGETQYF.

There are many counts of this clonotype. CDR3 residues: CASSYSGENSPLHF. In nucleotides, the CDR3 is TGTGCCAGCAGTTACTCCGGAGAAAATTCACCCCTCCACTTT. The chain is built from TRBV6-5 and TRBJ1-6; no clear D gene. V was clipped by 0 bases and J by 7 bases, with 7 bases between them. The germline gives CDR1 MNHEY, CDR2 SVGAGI. CDR3 length equals 14 residues.

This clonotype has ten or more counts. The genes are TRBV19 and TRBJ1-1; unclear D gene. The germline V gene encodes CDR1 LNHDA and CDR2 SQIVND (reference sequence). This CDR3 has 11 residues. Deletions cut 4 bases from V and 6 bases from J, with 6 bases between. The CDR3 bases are TGTGCCAGTAGTAAACAGTCTGAAGCTTTCTTT. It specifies CASSKQSEAFF.